The 26 T cell receptor beta chains in this list originate from one sample, sequenced in a study of T cell changes during pregnancy in multiple sclerosis. Repertoires were generated with immunoSEQ multiplex PCR, while TCRdb's copy carries only in-frame clones and drops some. The sample contains tens of thousands of clones, just over 90% of which appear only once. The sample here was CD4+ T cells from peripheral blood mononuclear cells, taken in the second trimester of pregnancy. These receptor sequences come from a female donor with multiple sclerosis, enrolled in a pregnancy study.

The J gene is TRBJ1-6, the V gene TRBV30; TRBD1 aligns across 9 bases. Germline loops: CDR1 GTSNPN, CDR2 SVGIG (reference sequence). V lost 3 bases to trimming and J lost 7 bases; unmatched junction nucleotides: 7. The CDR3 sequence is 15 residues long. CDR3 in amino acids: CAWRLQGAKNSPLHF. CDR3 sequence (DNA): TGTGCCTGGAGATTACAGGGGGCAAAAAATTCACCCCTCCACTTT.

CDR3 in amino acids: CASSPTVNTEAFF. In nucleotides, the CDR3 is TGTGCCAGCTCACCTACAGTGAACACTGAAGCTTTCTTT. V gene TRBV18 combines with J gene TRBJ1-1; D unclear. Germline V gene lookup returns CDR1 KGHSH and CDR2 LQKENI. The CDR3 covers 13 residues. Between the trimmed V and J ends, which lost 3 bases and 0 bases, there was a span of 5 bases.

J is TRBJ2-1 and V is TRBV5-1; possible D gene TRBD2, 5 bases. The CDR3 is made up of 15 amino acids. The V gene's germline CDR1 is SGHRS and CDR2 YFSETQ. V was shortened by 3 bases and J by 0 bases, with 10 bases between the two germline ends. Here the CDR3 DNA reads TGCGCCAGCAGCTCAGAGGGTACCTCCTACAATGAGCAGTTCTTC. It encodes CASSSEGTSYNEQFF.

The rearrangement joins TRBV5-6 to TRBJ1-2, with D unresolved. Trimming shortened V by 0 bases and J by 2 bases, and 8 bases separated the two germline ends. The CDR3 contains 14 residues. Germline V gives CDR1 SGHDT, CDR2 YYEEEE. Here the CDR3 reads CASSLARLNYGYTF. In DNA form, the CDR3 reads TGTGCCAGCAGCTTGGCGCGACTAAACTATGGCTACACCTTC.

V usage is TRBV2 and J usage is TRBJ2-5; D not resolved. From germline, CDR1 is SNHLY and CDR2 FYNNEI. CDR3 length: 13 amino acids. Trimming stripped 7 bases from V and 1 base from J, with 10 bases between. The DNA of the CDR3 is TGTGCCAGCATTTTGAGGCTCCAAGAGACCCAGTACTTC. Protein sequence: CASILRLQETQYF.

The gene calls are TRBV19 and TRBJ2-2; D gene uncertain. Germline loops: CDR1 LNHDA, CDR2 SQIVND (reference sequence). The CDR3 spans 14 residues. With 6 bases removed from V and 6 bases from J, the gap between germline ends came to 14 bases. The chain's CDR3 is CASRTSPASGELFF. The CDR3 DNA reads as TGTGCCAGTAGGACAAGCCCTGCCTCCGGGGAGCTGTTTTTT.

The chain joins TRBV4-2 to TRBJ2-7, with 9 bases aligning to TRBD1. The CDR3 sequence is 16 residues long. The V gene end was trimmed by 4 bases and the J gene end by 6 bases; junction bases not matched to a gene: 13. CDR1 is LGHNA and CDR2 is YNFKEQ in the germline V gene. This CDR3 is CASSRSSTGGGGEQYF. CDR3 sequence (DNA): TGTGCCAGCAGCCGGTCTTCAACAGGGGGCGGCGGCGAGCAGTACTTC.

J is TRBJ2-7 and V is TRBV7-6; TRBD1 might be the D (6 bases). The germline V and J ends were trimmed by 5 bases and 2 bases, with 16 bases remaining between them. This CDR3 contains 15 residues. Germline V CDR1 and CDR2: SGHVS, FNYEAQ. The CDR3 region has the DNA TGTGCCAGCAGCAAAGACTCAGGGGATGCCTACGAGCAGTACTTC. This codes for CASSKDSGDAYEQYF.

The chain recombines TRBV5-1 with TRBJ2-1; 8 bases match TRBD1. This CDR3 has 15 residues. The V gene end was trimmed by 4 bases and the J gene end by 0 bases; junction bases not matched to a gene: 3. Germline lookup yields CDR1 SGHRS and CDR2 YFSETQ. The CDR3 DNA sequence: TGCGCCAGCAGCCCTACAGGGGGCTCCTACAATGAGCAGTTCTTC. Translating gives CASSPTGGSYNEQFF.

V gene TRBV7-2 combines with J gene TRBJ2-4; 14 bases align to TRBD2. CDR3 length equals 18 residues. The V segment lost 5 bases and the J segment 0 bases; nucleotides outside the gene matches: 6. Germline V gene data show CDR1 as SGHTA and CDR2 as FQGNSA. The CDR3 region has the DNA TGTGCCAGCAGCCTACGACTAGCGGGAGGGCTAGCCAAAAACATTCAGTACTTC. Its translation is CASSLRLAGGLAKNIQYF.

The rearrangement uses TRBV9 and TRBJ2-6; the D gene is possibly TRBD1 (6 bases). CDR3 length: 15 amino acids. V was cut by 2 bases and J by 4 bases, with 10 bases left in between. Germline V gene data show CDR1 as SGDLS and CDR2 as YYNGEE. CDR3 protein: CASSVGQFGANVLTF. CDR3 DNA: TGTGCCAGCAGCGTTGGACAGTTCGGGGCCAACGTCCTGACTTTC.

The chain links TRBV7-8 to TRBJ1-6; the D is unclear. V gave up 5 bases and J gave up 0 bases, with 8 bases separating them. Per the germline V gene, CDR1 is SGHVS and CDR2 is FQNEAQ. The CDR3 consists of 15 residues. CDR3 sequence: CASSGRSSYNSPLHF. The CDR3 DNA reads TGTGCCAGCAGCGGGAGGAGCTCCTATAATTCACCCCTCCACTTT.

The chain combines TRBV18 with TRBJ2-2; D gene unclear. The CDR3 is 16 amino acids. With 0 bases removed from V and 0 bases from J, the gap between germline ends came to 8 bases. CDR1 and CDR2 (germline): KGHSH, LQKENI. Written as DNA, the CDR3 is TGTGCCAGCTCACCACCTCACGGAGCGAACACCGGGGAGCTGTTTTTT. As protein: CASSPPHGANTGELFF.

This clone was recorded a few times. The V call is TRBV6-5, the J call TRBJ1-1, with D uncertain. V was shortened by 3 bases and J by 5 bases, with 10 bases between the two germline ends. This CDR3 is built from 13 residues. Germline V gene lookup returns CDR1 MNHEY and CDR2 SVGAGI. CDR3 coding DNA: TGTGCCAGCAGTTATAGCCCGACTACTGAAGCTTTCTTT. Translated: CASSYSPTTEAFF.

The V call is TRBV2, the J call TRBJ1-1; 9 positions match TRBD1. Germline CDR1 is SNHLY and CDR2 is FYNNEI. J lost 6 bases, V lost 5 bases, and 7 bases had no gene match. The CDR3 has 14 amino acids. The CDR3 sequence: CASSITGGPAEAFF. The CDR3 DNA reads as TGTGCCAGCAGTATAACAGGGGGCCCCGCTGAAGCTTTCTTT.

The chain joins TRBV6-1 to TRBJ1-6; D not certain. The V end lost 1 base, the J end lost 3 bases, and 10 bases lay between the germline ends. In germline, CDR1 is MNHNS, CDR2 SASEGT. This CDR3 comprises 16 residues. Here the CDR3 reads CASSEEGRFYNSPLHF. The CDR3 DNA is TGTGCCAGCAGTGAAGAAGGGAGATTCTATAATTCACCCCTCCACTTT.

There are a few counts of this clone. The chain joins TRBV18 to TRBJ1-6, with TRBD1 matching over 8 bases. Looked up from germline, CDR1 is KGHSH and CDR2 is LQKENI. The V and J ends lost 6 bases and 5 bases, in that order; junction bases with no gene match: 3. This CDR3 comprises 14 residues. This CDR3 reads CASSDRDNNSPLHF. DNA for the CDR3: TGTGCCAGCTCGGACAGGGATAATAATTCACCCCTCCACTTT.

The J gene is TRBJ2-1, the V gene TRBV11-3; TRBD1 matches 9 bases. The length of the CDR3 is 15 residues. Looked up from germline, CDR1 is SGHNT and CDR2 is YENEEA. The trim removed 3 bases at V and 6 bases at J, leaving 6 bases unmatched. CDR3 nucleotide sequence: TGTGCCAGCAGCTTTGACGGGACAGGGTCCAATGAGCAGTTCTTC. Amino acids: CASSFDGTGSNEQFF.

The rearrangement links TRBV7-9 to TRBJ2-1; D unresolved. The CDR3 has 14 amino acids. Germline assignment: CDR1 SEHNR and CDR2 FQNEAQ (reference sequence). V was clipped by 0 bases and J by 7 bases, with 10 bases between them. The CDR3 region has the DNA TGTGCCAGCAGCTTAGCCGACTCTCGAAATGAGCAGTTCTTC. Protein sequence: CASSLADSRNEQFF.

The chain recombines TRBV10-3 with TRBJ1-5; weak D call: TRBD1 (6 bases). The V end lost 0 bases, the J end lost 9 bases, and 18 bases lay between the germline ends. Looked up from germline, CDR1 is ENHRY and CDR2 is SYGVKD. The CDR3 has 16 residues. The CDR3 DNA is TGTGCCATCAGTGAGTCCGGACAGACTCCTTTTCCGCCCCAGCATTTT. It specifies CAISESGQTPFPPQHF.

The CDR3 is CASSEVSGGSEKLFF. The CDR3 DNA reads as TGTGCCAGCAGTGAAGTTTCAGGTGGTAGTGAAAAACTGTTTTTT. The chain employs TRBV6-1 and TRBJ1-4; no definite D call. Germline V gene data show CDR1 as MNHNS and CDR2 as SASEGT. V was pared by 1 base and J by 7 bases, with 13 bases between. This CDR3 contains 15 residues.

This chain uses TRBV4-1 with TRBJ1-6; D gene ambiguous. The V gene lost 1 base and the J gene lost 9 bases, with 13 bases spanning the gap. There are 15 residues in the CDR3. Germline loops: CDR1 MGHRA, CDR2 YSYEKL. The CDR3 region has the DNA TGCGCCAGCAGCCAAGCCCGGGTCCCGGGTTCACCCCTCCACTTT. This sequence encodes CASSQARVPGSPLHF.

The J gene is TRBJ2-1, the V gene TRBV10-3, with 9 bases that match TRBD2. From germline, CDR1 is ENHRY and CDR2 SYGVKD. Trimming at V came to 10 bases and at J to 9 bases, leaving 4 bases not matched to a gene. This CDR3 is built from 11 residues. CDR3 DNA sequence: TGTGCCACGTCTAGCGGGGCTGAGCAGTTCTTC. As protein: CATSSGAEQFF.

The CDR3: CATGQGAVSTEAFF. CDR3 bases: TGTGCCACAGGACAGGGGGCCGTGAGCACTGAAGCTTTCTTT. This rearrangement joins TRBV19 to TRBJ1-1; 11 nucleotides align to TRBD1. CDR1 is LNHDA, CDR2 SQIVND, per germline (reference sequence). There are 14 residues in the CDR3. Germline trimming cut 10 bases from V and 4 bases from J; bases unmatched to any gene: 8.

The J gene is TRBJ1-1, the V gene TRBV6-5; 8 bases are a match to TRBD1. This CDR3 is built from 14 residues. Trimming removed 7 bases from V and 7 bases from J; junction bases left unmatched: 11. Per germline, CDR1 MNHEY and CDR2 SVGAGI. The chain's CDR3 is CASKFLSQGDEAFF. Written as DNA, the CDR3 is TGTGCCAGCAAATTTCTATCACAGGGGGATGAAGCTTTCTTT.

The gene calls are TRBV6-5 and TRBJ2-7; TRBD1 is a possible D gene (8 bases). CDR3 size: 14 residues. Trimming left V 4 bases short and J 2 bases short, with 12 bases between. CDR1 MNHEY and CDR2 SVGAGI come from the germline V gene. This CDR3 is CASSLQGGAYEQYF. DNA for the CDR3: TGTGCCAGCAGTTTACAGGGGGGGGCCTACGAGCAGTACTTC.